This entry lists 18 T cell receptor beta chains sequenced from one sample in a study of CD8+ T cells in alopecia areata. Following RNA extraction, reverse transcription yielded cDNA that acted as the sequencing template. TCRdb's copy holds only in-frame clones and misses some; the assay was immunoSEQ multiplex PCR. The sample has hundreds of thousands of clones; roughly two thirds are singletons. Sample: CD4+ T cells sorted from blood, taken at week 0. Every receptor here comes from a human donor with alopecia areata.

This sequence joins TRBV29-1 and TRBJ2-7, with D maybe TRBD2 (6 bases). Germline CDR1 reads SQVTM; CDR2 reads ANQGSEA. Trimming removed 4 bases from V and 3 bases from J, with 7 bases in between. CDR3 size: 11 residues. CDR3 sequence (DNA): TGCAGCGTTGGGACTAACTACGAGCAGTACTTC. It encodes CSVGTNYEQYF.

The chain couples TRBV12-5 to TRBJ2-7; D gene uncertain. CDR3 size: 11 residues. V dropped 4 bases and J dropped 3 bases, with 4 bases sitting between them. The V gene's germline CDR1 is LGHNT and CDR2 FRNRAP. CDR3 nucleotides: TGTGCTAGTGGTTGGTTCTACGAGCAGTACTTC. It specifies CASGWFYEQYF.

The chain recombines TRBV30 with TRBJ1-4; D possibly corresponds to TRBD1 (5 bases). The length of the CDR3 is 17 residues. Trimming removed 0 bases from V and 4 bases from J, with 18 bases in between. Germline V gene sequence: CDR1 GTSNPN, CDR2 SVGIG (reference sequence). CDR3 sequence (DNA): TGTGCCTGGAGTGTACGGGCAGGGACGAGGGGTAATGAAAAACTGTTTTTT. Its translation: CAWSVRAGTRGNEKLFF. The full variable domain, in which reference TRBV30 and TRBJ1-4 provide the parts outside the CDR3, is SQTIHQWPATLVQPVGSPLSLECTVEGTSNPNLYWYRQAAGRGLQLLFYSVGIGQISSEVPQNLSASRPQDRQFILSSKKLLLSDSGFYLCAWSVRAGTRGNEKLFFGSGTQLSVL.

The chain combines TRBV2 with TRBJ2-3, with 10 bases that match TRBD2. Trimming removed 6 bases from V and 2 bases from J; junction bases left unmatched: 2. Germline assignment: CDR1 SNHLY and CDR2 FYNNEI. The CDR3 covers 14 residues. CDR3 bases: TGTGCCAGCAGGACTAGCGGGTTCACAGATACGCAGTATTTT. Protein: CASRTSGFTDTQYF.

The chain carries TRBV19 and TRBJ2-3, with D tentatively TRBD2 (7 bases). Germline CDR1 is LNHDA and CDR2 is SQIVND (reference sequence). V was shortened by 5 bases and J by 4 bases, with 13 bases between the two germline ends. The CDR3 is 14 amino acids. The CDR3 region is CASSPTGGADTQYF. The CDR3 DNA follows: TGTGCCAGTAGTCCAACGGGGGGCGCAGATACGCAGTATTTT.

This clone was observed a handful of times. This sequence joins TRBV2 and TRBJ1-4, with D maybe TRBD1 (5 bases). CDR3 length: 11 residues. The ends were cut back, 10 bases at V and 7 bases at J, with 10 bases in the middle. CDR1 is SNHLY, CDR2 FYNNEI, per germline. The CDR3 sequence is CATGAIEKLFF. The DNA of the CDR3 is TGTGCCACCGGGGCGATTGAAAAACTGTTTTTT.

The chain has TRBV7-9 and TRBJ2-5, with D possibly being TRBD1 (6 bases). The CDR3 loop spans 15 amino acids. Germline V gives CDR1 SEHNR, CDR2 FQNEAQ (reference sequence). V lost 5 bases and J lost 5, with 18 bases in between. The CDR3 sequence: CASSLGRGIRETQYF. The CDR3 region has the DNA TGTGCCAGCAGCCTCGGTAGGGGGATACGGGAGACCCAGTACTTC.

This clone showed up just a few times. The chain couples TRBV14 to TRBJ1-4; D remains unclear. V dropped 0 bases and J dropped 8 bases, with 10 bases sitting between them. This CDR3 has 14 amino acids. Germline loops: CDR1 SGHDN, CDR2 FVKESK. CDR3 sequence reads: CASSQDRTGEKLFF. Here the CDR3 DNA reads TGTGCCAGCAGCCAAGATAGAACGGGGGAAAAACTGTTTTTT.

This clone was detected a few times. The V gene is TRBV4-1, the J gene TRBJ1-1, with D possibly being TRBD1 (5 bases). This CDR3 comprises 15 residues. Deletions cut 1 base from V and 4 bases from J, with 13 bases between. Germline loops: CDR1 MGHRA, CDR2 YSYEKL. The CDR3 sequence: CASSQGGVIRTEAFF. The CDR3 region has the DNA TGCGCCAGCAGCCAAGGAGGGGTGATACGCACTGAAGCTTTCTTT.

The chain links TRBV7-8 to TRBJ2-3; 12 bases match TRBD2. Germline V CDR1 and CDR2: SGHVS, FQNEAQ. V shed 5 bases, J shed 6 bases, and the junction held 6 bases outside the gene matches. The CDR3 is 15 residues long. The CDR3 loop is CASSGRTSGMDTQYF. The CDR3, as DNA: TGTGCCAGCAGCGGTCGGACTAGCGGGATGGATACGCAGTATTTT.

V usage is TRBV5-1 and J usage is TRBJ1-6; a weak D match, TRBD1 (6 bases). From germline, CDR1 is SGHRS and CDR2 YFSETQ. Trimming took off 4 bases at V and 14 bases at J, with 13 bases between the two ends. The CDR3 is 12 residues long. The CDR3 DNA follows: TGCGCCAGCAGCGCCACAGGGCAAACCCTCCACTTT. Translation gives CASSATGQTLHF.

The V gene is TRBV2, the J gene TRBJ1-1; tentatively, D is TRBD1 (5 bases). V was shortened by 7 bases and J by 5 bases, with 11 bases between the two germline ends. CDR3 length equals 12 residues. Germline lookup yields CDR1 SNHLY and CDR2 FYNNEI. CDR3 sequence (DNA): TGTGCCAGCATCTCCGGGGGGACTGAAGCTTTCTTT. It translates to CASISGGTEAFF.

V and J are TRBV5-4 and TRBJ1-2; 7 bases agree with TRBD1. Trimming took 4 bases from V and 3 from J; bases not matched to a gene: 9. Germline CDR1 SGHNT, CDR2 YYREEE (reference sequence). The CDR3 totals 15 residues. The CDR3 bases are TGTGCCAGCAGCACTGGACAGGCTTCCTACTATGGCTACACCTTC. Its translation is CASSTGQASYYGYTF.

The chain couples TRBV5-1 to TRBJ2-5; D is unclear. The CDR3 has 14 residues. CDR1 SGHRS and CDR2 YFSETQ come from the germline V gene. The germline V and J ends were trimmed by 1 base and 1 base, with 8 bases remaining between them. CDR3 amino acids: CASSLSPVQETQYF. CDR3 bases: TGCGCCAGCAGCTTGTCCCCGGTCCAAGAGACCCAGTACTTC. Based on the CDR3 plus reference TRBV5-1 and TRBJ2-5, the full variable domain is KAGVTQTPRYLIKTRGQQVTLSCSPISGHRSVSWYQQTPGQGLQFLFEYFSETQRNKGNFPGRFSGRQFSNSRSEMNVSTLELGDSALYLCASSLSPVQETQYFGPGTRLLVL.

J is TRBJ1-2 and V is TRBV6-5, with TRBD1 as a possible D gene (5 bases). Per the germline V gene, CDR1 is MNHEY and CDR2 is SVGAGI. V lost 7 bases, J lost 8 bases, and 17 bases lay in between. There are 13 residues in the CDR3. The CDR3 loop is CASTSHRRYGYTF. For the CDR3, the DNA is TGTGCCAGCACCAGTCACAGGCGTTACGGCTACACCTTC.

The rearrangement uses TRBV6-5 and TRBJ2-7; the D is unclear. The germline V gene encodes CDR1 MNHEY and CDR2 SVGAGI. This CDR3 comprises 11 residues. V gave up 6 bases and J gave up 1 base, with 4 bases separating them. The CDR3 here is CASRPSYEQYF. Here the CDR3 DNA reads TGTGCCAGCAGGCCTTCCTACGAGCAGTACTTC.

The V call is TRBV7-9, the J call TRBJ1-6; D unresolved. Per the germline V gene, CDR1 is SEHNR and CDR2 is FQNEAQ (reference sequence). Trimming took 5 bases from V and 8 from J, leaving 10 bases between them. This CDR3 contains 13 residues. The CDR3 region has the DNA TGTGCCAGCAGCCTGGCAGAGCATTCACCCCTCCACTTT. Translation: CASSLAEHSPLHF.

The rearrangement uses TRBV7-2 and TRBJ1-1; D is unresolved. Germline V gene lookup returns CDR1 SGHTA and CDR2 FQGNSA. The CDR3 consists of 15 residues. Between the trimmed V and J ends, which lost 1 base and 3 bases, there was a span of 12 bases. DNA of the CDR3: TGTGCCAGCAGCTTAGTTCCAGCCTCCCACACTGAAGCTTTCTTT. Translating it yields CASSLVPASHTEAFF.